The sequence of this TCR beta chain was determined in a study of control samples from healthy donors and cancer patients. Assay: immunoSEQ multiplex PCR; the TCRdb copy retains only in-frame clones and omits some. The sample lists some 120,000 clones, about 87% occurring once. Per germline, CDR1 SGDLS and CDR2 YYNGEE. The CDR3 is 14 amino acids. V was pared by 0 bases and J by 9 bases, with 10 bases between. Specimen: blood. J is TRBJ1-6 and V is TRBV9; D is ambiguous. This TCR derives from a man aged 55-75 years in good health. CDR3 DNA sequence: TGTGCCAGCAGCGTAGGTGATCGAACTTCACCCCTCCACTTT. This gives the protein CASSVGDRTSPLHF.